This T cell receptor beta chain was documented in a study of blood T cell repertoires in COVID-19. Study-level background: The study drew acute and convalescent COVID-19 samples from the United States, Italy and Spain. Nucleic acid was either cDNA or gDNA, and it came from T cells, B-cell-depleted T cells, or PBMCs.

Germline V CDR1 and CDR2: MNHEY, SVGAGI. Between the trimmed V and J ends, which lost 5 bases and 4 bases, there was a span of 14 bases. The CDR3 has 14 residues. Under the authors' procedure: Nucleated cell counts were estimated from reference gene primer amplification. The repertoire was sequenced with immunoSEQ multiplex PCR; TCRdb's copy has only in-frame clones and lacks some. The DNA was the basis for D and trimming; V, J and clone size are from that table. The repertoire has some 280,000 clones, 86% of them found once; the top ten carry around 3%. Source material: peripheral blood. The source is a woman in her 30s with active or convalescent COVID-19. J is TRBJ1-1 and V is TRBV6-5; no clear D. The CDR3 here is CASSLHTRGTEAFF. DNA of the CDR3: TGTGCCAGCAGTCTCCATACGCGGGGCACTGAAGCTTTCTTT.